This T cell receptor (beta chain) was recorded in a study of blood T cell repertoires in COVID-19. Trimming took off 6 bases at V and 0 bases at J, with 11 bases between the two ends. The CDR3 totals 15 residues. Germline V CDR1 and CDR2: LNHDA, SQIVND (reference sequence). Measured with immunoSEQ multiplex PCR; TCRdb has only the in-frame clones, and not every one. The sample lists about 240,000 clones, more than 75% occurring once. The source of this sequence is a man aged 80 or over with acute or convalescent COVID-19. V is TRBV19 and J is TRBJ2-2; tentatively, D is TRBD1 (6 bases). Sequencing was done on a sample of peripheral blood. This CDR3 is CASRGTHANTGELFF. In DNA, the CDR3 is TGTGCCAGTAGAGGGACACACGCGAACACCGGGGAGCTGTTTTTT.